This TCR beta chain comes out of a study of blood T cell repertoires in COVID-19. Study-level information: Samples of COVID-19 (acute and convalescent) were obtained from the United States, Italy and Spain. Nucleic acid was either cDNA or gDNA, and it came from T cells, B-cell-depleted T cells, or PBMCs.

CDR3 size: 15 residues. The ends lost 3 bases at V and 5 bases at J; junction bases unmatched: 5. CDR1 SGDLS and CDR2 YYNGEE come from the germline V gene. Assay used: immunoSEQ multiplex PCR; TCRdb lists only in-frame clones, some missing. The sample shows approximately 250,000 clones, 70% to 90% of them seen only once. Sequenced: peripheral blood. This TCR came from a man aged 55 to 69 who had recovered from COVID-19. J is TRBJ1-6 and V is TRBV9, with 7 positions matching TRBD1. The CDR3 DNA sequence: TGTGCCAGCAGCGAAGGGACAGCGAATAATTCACCCCTCCACTTT. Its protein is CASSEGTANNSPLHF.